Listed below are T cell receptor beta chains from one sample, sequenced in a study of tumor and adjacent non-tumor tissue in lung cancer. TCRdb ran MiXCR on the multiplex PCR reads and lists one entry per CDR3 protein. Of roughly 120,000 distinct CDR3 sequences in the sample, roughly 74% are singletons; the top ten hold more than 35%. The sample was lung tumor tissue. Receptors originate from a woman in her sixties or seventies with non-small cell lung cancer. Both conserved end residues are part of each CDR3. A D gene is named only where the DNA matches it firmly. The size of a clone is reported for some rows only, either as once, few or many, or as a class for expanded clones.

>TRBJ2-7|NA|TRBD2|TRBV6-1
TGTGCCAGCAGCTGCGAACTAGCGGGGTACGAGCAGTACTTC
CASSCELAGYEQYF
>TRBJ2-5|NA|NA|TRBV4-3
TGCGCCAGCAGCCAAGATTTAGCACAGCAAGAGACCTTGTACTTC
CASSQDLAQQETLYF
>TRBJ1-5|NA|NA|TRBV11-2
TGTGTCAGCTCCCGCGACGGGCGTCAGCCTCAGCATTTT
CVSSRDGRQPQHF
>TRBJ2-7|few|TRBD2|TRBV6-5
TGTGCCAGCAGTCCTCGTAGTCCAGCGGGAGCCTACAAGCTGTACTTC
CASSPRSPAGAYKLYF
>TRBJ2-1|NA|NA|TRBV20-1
TGCAGTGTACAAGTACAGGAGGGATTCAATGAGCAGTTCTTC
CSVQVQEGFNEQFF
>TRBJ1-2|NA|NA|TRBV6-5
TGTGCCAGCGGTTACGGTGCTGGGTATGGCTACACCTTC
CASGYGAGYGYTF
>TRBJ2-3|NA|TRBD2|TRBV11-2
TGTGCCAGCAGCCCACTAGCGACTAGCACAGATACGCAGTATTTT
CASSPLATSTDTQYF
>TRBJ1-5|NA|NA|TRBV20-1
TGCAGTGCTAGTTACAGGAATCAGCACCAGCATTTT
CSASYRNQHQHF
>TRBJ2-1|once|TRBD2|TRBV20-1
TGCAGTGCGGTTCAGGGACTGGCGGGAGAAGGGCAGTTCTTC
CSAVQGLAGEGQFF
>TRBJ2-1|once|TRBD2|TRBV11-2
TGTGCCAGCAGCTTAGTTCGGGAGGATCAAGGCAATGAACAGTTCTTC
CASSLVREDQGNEQFF
>TRBJ2-7|NA|TRBD1|TRBV11-2
TGTGCCAGCAGTTTAGTGCAGCTAGGGGGCTACGATCACTACTTC
CASSLVQLGGYDHYF
>TRBJ1-6|NA|NA|TRBV11-2
TGTGTCAGCAGCACTGTGAATTCACCCCTCCACTTT
CVSSTVNSPLHF
>TRBJ2-1|once|NA|TRBV4-3
TGCGCCAGCAGCCCGTGCGGAATGGCTGGCGATGGGCAGTTCTTC
CASSPCGMAGDGQFF
>TRBJ1-6|NA|NA|TRBV12-3/TRBV12-4
TGTGCTAGCAGTTTCAAGGTGGTAGATTCCCTCCTCCACTTT
CASSFKVVDSLLHF
>TRBJ1-1|NA|NA|TRBV6-5
TGTGCCAGCAGCTACCCAATCGGGTTCCAAGCTTTCTTT
CASSYPIGFQAFF
>TRBJ1-5|many|NA|TRBV4-1
TGCGCCAGCAGCCAAGAGTCTGGGTTAAATCAGCCCCAGCATTTT
CASSQESGLNQPQHF
>TRBJ2-1|NA|TRBD2|TRBV11-3
TGTGCCAGCAACTTAGAGTTGACTAGCGGGAGCCGCGATGAACAGTTCTTC
CASNLELTSGSRDEQFF
>TRBJ2-1|few|NA|TRBV12-5
TGTGCTAGTGGTTCGAAAGCCGGGACGGTCTACAATGAGCAGTTCTTC
CASGSKAGTVYNEQFF
>TRBJ2-7|NA|TRBD2|TRBV20-1
TGTAATGCTAGTAGTGGTAGCGGGGGCCGCGGGAGGGGCGAGCAGTACTTC
CNASSGSGGRGRGEQYF
>TRBJ2-7|NA|TRBD1|TRBV4-3
TGCGCCAGCAGTCAAGATTATGATGACAGGGTCGACGAGCAGTGCTTC
CASSQDYDDRVDEQCF
>TRBJ1-6|NA|NA|TRBV4-3
TGCGCCAGCAGCACCGGGGACAAGGGAAATTCACCTCTCCACTTT
CASSTGDKGNSPLHF
>TRBJ2-7|NA|NA|TRBV20-1
TGTAGTGCCGAGTGTGCGTCCTCGGGACAGTACTTC
CSAECASSGQYF